This T cell receptor beta chain derives from a study of T cell responses to AZD1222 COVID-19 vaccine. General study results and limits: The donors showed a predominance of white British ancestry and of females, with possible underestimation of clonal diversity. Two doses of AZD1222 preceded a rise in Spike-specific TCR breadth and depth. Reports indicate that nearly half of spike-specific TCRs are directed at unmutated variant regions.

The V gene's germline CDR1 is LGHNA and CDR2 YNFKEQ. The CDR3 has 17 residues. Trimming cost V 0 bases and J 2 bases; bases outside gene matches: 6. Concerning this clone: Its antigen is not identified.

Clones were sequenced by immunoSEQ multiplex PCR, and TCRdb holds only the in-frame ones, with some missing. This table holds about 47,000 clones, roughly three quarters found once. The J gene is TRBJ1-3, the V gene TRBV4-2; 8 bases are shared with TRBD1. This specimen consisted of peripheral blood, obtained on day 0 of MenACWY control vaccination. This TCR was recovered from an adult in good health. This CDR3 is CASSQDQGARAGNTIYF. The DNA for the CDR3 is TGTGCCAGCAGCCAAGATCAGGGGGCAAGGGCTGGAAACACCATATATTTT.